These T cell receptor beta chains were read from a single sample in a study of identical twins. MiXCR, run by TCRdb on the 5' RACE reads, gives a single entry per CDR3 protein. The table lists about 340,000 distinct CDR3 sequences, roughly an eighth of them singletons, with roughly 7.8% in the top ten. This same sample was also part of a study on yellow fever vaccine responses in identical twins.

The sample comprised CD8+ T cells sorted from blood. The receptor set was obtained from a young woman in good health. Each CDR3 is given without its conserved first and last residue.

j_call v_call cdr3_aa
TRBJ2-5 TRBV7-9 ASSFAGNPQETQY
TRBJ2-3 TRBV10-3 AIYSGRAYTDTQY
TRBJ2-7 TRBV9 ASSITGGGGEQY
TRBJ2-3 TRBV6-1 ASSEAKGDTQY
TRBJ2-1 TRBV12-5 ASGRPINRGRGDEQF
TRBJ2-1 TRBV27 ASSLSKRSTYNEQF
TRBJ2-1 TRBV7-9 ASSLVTPSDEQF
TRBJ2-2 TRBV27 ASRPGQGAGELF
TRBJ1-5 TRBV7-2 ASRIDGGQGHQPQH
TRBJ2-1 TRBV19 ASTAGHNEQF
TRBJ2-7 TRBV28 ASSFQGVHEQY
TRBJ1-5 TRBV6-1 ASRTQGASNQPQH
TRBJ2-1 TRBV27 ASTPTSGRAGEQF
TRBJ2-7 TRBV2 APRRDRVEGGPYEQY
TRBJ1-1 TRBV6-1 ASRTSQRNTEAF
TRBJ2-1 TRBV7-9 ASILGGVLV
TRBJ2-2 TRBV6-5 ASSYLASRLNTGELF
TRBJ2-2 TRBV12-5 ASGSDTGELF
TRBJ1-5 TRBV27 ASSYRGGHQPQH
TRBJ2-1 TRBV4-1 ASSPRLESYNEQF
TRBJ2-7 TRBV4-1 ASSQDRGPLYEQY
TRBJ1-1 TRBV7-9 ASSLGYGERNTEAF
TRBJ2-3 TRBV2 ASRGPRFWYWTDTQY
TRBJ2-3 TRBV28 ASSPTILLAGVNTQY
TRBJ2-2 TRBV12-3/TRBV12-4 ASSSGTGVVFGELF
TRBJ2-1 TRBV24-1 ATSDSLGNEQF
TRBJ1-1 TRBV14 ASSLYREVSEAF
TRBJ2-2 TRBV21-1 ASSTSGRANTGELF
TRBJ1-1 TRBV4-1 ASSQGLIANTEAF
TRBJ1-5 TRBV12-3/TRBV12-4 ASSLVGRGNQPQH
TRBJ2-7 TRBV4-1 ASSRTRTYEQY
TRBJ2-1 TRBV5-1 ASSFRTSGIPSYNEQF
TRBJ2-7 TRBV2 AGTGTGPYEQY
TRBJ2-1 TRBV15 ATSSSGRAPGEQF
TRBJ1-1 TRBV29-1 SVDDRNTEAF
TRBJ1-2 TRBV4-1 ASREGSYGYT
TRBJ2-1 TRBV2 ASPDRGRGNEQF
TRBJ1-2 TRBV7-8 ASSSTGQRDGYT
TRBJ2-1 TRBV6-5 ASSYLLAFNEQF
TRBJ2-2 TRBV3-1 ASSHLRDREGTGELF
TRBJ2-1 TRBV9 ASSVAQYNEQF
TRBJ2-3 TRBV5-6 ASSLFGLLAEKTTSTDTQY
TRBJ2-7 TRBV7-9 ASSDRAVYEQY
TRBJ2-5 TRBV11-2 ASSLLAGVGETQY
TRBJ2-5 TRBV15 ATSRELRQGGIETQY
TRBJ2-1 TRBV9 ASSVGQTGYEQF
TRBJ2-1 TRBV7-2 ASSSPGLAGVDEQF
TRBJ2-1 TRBV12-3/TRBV12-4 ASSLVAIEQF
TRBJ2-1 TRBV7-7 ASSPGGGHLRYNEQF
TRBJ2-1 TRBV20-1 SALHLTSYNEQF
TRBJ2-2 TRBV21-1 ARPSWGQGNYTGELF
TRBJ2-3 TRBV14 ASSQVASGSIDTQY